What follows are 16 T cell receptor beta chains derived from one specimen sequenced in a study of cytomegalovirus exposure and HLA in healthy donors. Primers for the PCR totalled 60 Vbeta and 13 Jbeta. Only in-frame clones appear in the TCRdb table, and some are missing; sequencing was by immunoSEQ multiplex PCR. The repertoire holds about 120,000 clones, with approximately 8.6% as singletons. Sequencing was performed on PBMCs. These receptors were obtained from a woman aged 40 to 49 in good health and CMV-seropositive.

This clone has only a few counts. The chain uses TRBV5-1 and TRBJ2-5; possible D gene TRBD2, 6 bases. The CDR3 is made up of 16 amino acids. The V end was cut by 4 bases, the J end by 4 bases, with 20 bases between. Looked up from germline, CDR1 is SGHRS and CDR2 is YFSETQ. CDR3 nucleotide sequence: TGCGCCAGCAGCCCCAAAATGGGACTTTCAGGAGAGACCCAGTACTTC. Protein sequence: CASSPKMGLSGETQYF.

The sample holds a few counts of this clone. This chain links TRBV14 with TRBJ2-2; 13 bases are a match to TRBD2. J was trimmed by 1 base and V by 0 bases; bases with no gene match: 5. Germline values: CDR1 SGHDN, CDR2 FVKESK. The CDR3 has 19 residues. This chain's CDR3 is CASSQELAGGPRNTGELFF. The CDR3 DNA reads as TGTGCCAGCAGCCAAGAACTAGCGGGGGGGCCTAGGAACACCGGGGAGCTGTTTTTT.

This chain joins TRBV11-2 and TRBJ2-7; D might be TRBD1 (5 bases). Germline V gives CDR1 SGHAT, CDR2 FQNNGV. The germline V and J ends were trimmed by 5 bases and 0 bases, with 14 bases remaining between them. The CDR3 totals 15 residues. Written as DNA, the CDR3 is TGTGCCAGCAGCCCCAGGGCCGACAGCTCCTACGAGCAGTACTTC. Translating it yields CASSPRADSSYEQYF.

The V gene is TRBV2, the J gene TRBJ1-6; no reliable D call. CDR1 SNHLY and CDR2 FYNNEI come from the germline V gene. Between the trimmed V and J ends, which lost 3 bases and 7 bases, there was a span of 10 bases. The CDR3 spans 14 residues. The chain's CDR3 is CASSEPGINSPLHF. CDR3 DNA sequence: TGTGCCAGCAGTGAGCCCGGGATCAATTCACCCCTCCACTTT.

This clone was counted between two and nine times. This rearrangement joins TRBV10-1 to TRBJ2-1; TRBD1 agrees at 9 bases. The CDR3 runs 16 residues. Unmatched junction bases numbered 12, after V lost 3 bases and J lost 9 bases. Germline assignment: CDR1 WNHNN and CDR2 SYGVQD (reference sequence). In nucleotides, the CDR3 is TGCGCCAGCAGTGACCCACGAGGGACAGGGTCTGTTGAGCAGTTCTTC. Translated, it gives CASSDPRGTGSVEQFF.

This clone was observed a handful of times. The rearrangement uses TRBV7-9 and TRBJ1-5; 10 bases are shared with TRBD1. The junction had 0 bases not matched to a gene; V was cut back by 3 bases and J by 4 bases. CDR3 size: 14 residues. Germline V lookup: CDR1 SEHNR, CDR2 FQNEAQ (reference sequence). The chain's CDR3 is CASSLGQGNQPQHF. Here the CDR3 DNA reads TGTGCCAGCAGCTTGGGACAGGGGAATCAGCCCCAGCATTTT.

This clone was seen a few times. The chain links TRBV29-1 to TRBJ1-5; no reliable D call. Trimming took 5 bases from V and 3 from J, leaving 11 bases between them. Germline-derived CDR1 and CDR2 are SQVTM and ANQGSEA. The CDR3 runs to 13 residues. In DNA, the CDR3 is TGCAGCGTTAAGACGGGGAACAATCAGCCCCAGCATTTT. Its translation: CSVKTGNNQPQHF.

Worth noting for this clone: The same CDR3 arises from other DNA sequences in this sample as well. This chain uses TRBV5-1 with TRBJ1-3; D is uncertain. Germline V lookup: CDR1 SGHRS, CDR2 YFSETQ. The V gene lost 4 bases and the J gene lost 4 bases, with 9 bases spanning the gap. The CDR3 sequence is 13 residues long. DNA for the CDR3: TGCGCCAGCAGCCCCGGGAGCGGAAACACCATATATTTT. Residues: CASSPGSGNTIYF.

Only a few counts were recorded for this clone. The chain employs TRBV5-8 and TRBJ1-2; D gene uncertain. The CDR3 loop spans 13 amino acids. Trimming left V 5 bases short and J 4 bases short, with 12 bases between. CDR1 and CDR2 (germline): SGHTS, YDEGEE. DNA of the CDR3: TGTGCCAGCAGACTTCTCGGTTTCTATGGCTACACCTTC. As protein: CASRLLGFYGYTF. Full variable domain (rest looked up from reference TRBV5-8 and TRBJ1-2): EAGVTQSPTHLIKTRGQQATLRCSPISGHTSVYWYQQALGLGLQFLLWYDEGEERNRGNFPPRFSGRQFPNYSSELNVNALELEDSALYLCASRLLGFYGYTFGSGTRLTVV.

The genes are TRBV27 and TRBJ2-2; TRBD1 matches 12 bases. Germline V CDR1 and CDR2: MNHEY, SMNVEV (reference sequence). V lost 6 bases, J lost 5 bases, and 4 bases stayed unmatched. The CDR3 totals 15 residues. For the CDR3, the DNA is TGTGCCAGCAGCCGGGACAGGGGGCGAACCGGGGAGCTGTTTTTT. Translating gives CASSRDRGRTGELFF.

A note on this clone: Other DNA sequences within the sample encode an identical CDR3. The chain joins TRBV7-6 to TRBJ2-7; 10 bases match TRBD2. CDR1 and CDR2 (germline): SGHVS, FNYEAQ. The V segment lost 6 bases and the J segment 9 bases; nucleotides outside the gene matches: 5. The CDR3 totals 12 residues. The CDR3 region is CASSPSSGGQYF. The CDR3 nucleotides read TGTGCCAGCAGTCCATCTAGCGGGGGGCAGTACTTC.

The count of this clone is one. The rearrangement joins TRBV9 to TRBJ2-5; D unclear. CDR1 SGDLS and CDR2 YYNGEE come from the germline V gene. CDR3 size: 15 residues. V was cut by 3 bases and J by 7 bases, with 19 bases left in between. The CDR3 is CASSASPPAVVTQYF. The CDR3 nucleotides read TGTGCCAGCAGCGCTTCCCCCCCCGCGGTGGTGACCCAGTACTTC.

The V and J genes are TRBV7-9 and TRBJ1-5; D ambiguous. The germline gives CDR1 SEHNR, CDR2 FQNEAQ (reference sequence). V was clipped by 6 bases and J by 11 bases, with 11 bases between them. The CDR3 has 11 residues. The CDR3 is CASSLEGAQHF. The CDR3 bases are TGTGCCAGCAGTCTCGAGGGAGCCCAGCATTTT.

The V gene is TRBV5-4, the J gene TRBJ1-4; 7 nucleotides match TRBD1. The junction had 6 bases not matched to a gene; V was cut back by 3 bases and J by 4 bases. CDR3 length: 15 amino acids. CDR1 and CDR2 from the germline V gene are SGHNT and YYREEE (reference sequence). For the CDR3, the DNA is TGTGCCAGCAGCTACGGGACAGCCCTTAATGAAAAACTGTTTTTT. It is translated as CASSYGTALNEKLFF.

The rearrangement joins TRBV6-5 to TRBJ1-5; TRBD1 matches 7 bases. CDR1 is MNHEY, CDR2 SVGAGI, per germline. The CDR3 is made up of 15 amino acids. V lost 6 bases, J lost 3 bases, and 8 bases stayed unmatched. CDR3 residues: CASSRQGSINQPQHF. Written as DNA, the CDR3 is TGTGCCAGCAGCAGACAGGGAAGCATCAATCAGCCCCAGCATTTT.

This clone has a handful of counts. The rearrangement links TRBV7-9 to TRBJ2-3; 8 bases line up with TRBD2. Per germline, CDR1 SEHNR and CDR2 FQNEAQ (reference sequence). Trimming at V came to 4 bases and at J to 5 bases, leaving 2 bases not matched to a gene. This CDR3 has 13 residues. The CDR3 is CASSSGGIDTQYF. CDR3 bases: TGTGCCAGCAGCTCGGGGGGGATAGATACGCAGTATTTT. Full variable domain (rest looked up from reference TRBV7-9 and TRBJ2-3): DTGVSQNPRHKITKRGQNVTFRCDPISEHNRLYWYRQTLGQGPEFLTYFQNEAQLEKSRLLSDRFSAERPKGSFSTLEIQRTEQGDSAMYLCASSSGGIDTQYFGPGTRLTVL.